This paragraph reports one T cell receptor beta chain. Its specific antigen is unknown. No qualities accompany the bases; no much larger clone lies one base away. This sample stems from a study of OX40 agonist ivuxolimab in advanced cancers. As for the study more broadly: Ivuxolimab was an agonistic, fully human IgG2 monoclonal antibody directed against OX40 (CD134), a costimulatory receptor. The monotherapy dose-escalation portion (N ≈ 52 patients) of the phase I ivuxolimab trial is reported in the paper. The purpose of peripheral TCRbeta sequencing was to test whether ivuxolimab changed TCR sequence diversity and led to clonal T-cell expansion. Intravenous ivuxolimab was administered to patients every 2 weeks at six dose levels: 0.01, 0.1, 0.3, 1.5, 3 and 10 mg/kg. Of the approximately 50 patients in dose escalation, about 20 had hepatocellular carcinoma, roughly 15 had melanoma, 9 had renal cell carcinoma and 9 had head and neck cancer. In the dose-escalation cohort, approximately 82% of patients were male, and the mean age was roughly 60 years with a range of about 20 to 80. Patients were allowed to have had prior anti-PD-1, anti-PD-L1 or anti-CTLA-4 therapy, and approximately 40% of the dose-escalation patients had been treated with checkpoint inhibitors. Partial responses were achieved by three dose-escalation patients, of whom one had hepatocellular carcinoma and two had cutaneous melanoma.

The research as a whole found: Antigen specificity was not determined for the clonally expanded peripheral T cells. In partial responders in the 0.1-3.0 mg/kg groups, normalized peripheral clonal expansion was found to be among the lowest, especially among CD8+ T cells. After ivuxolimab, more expanded clones were found on average in CD8+ T cells than in CD4+ T cells. At doses from 0.1 to 3.0 mg/kg, clonal expansion was seen in both CD4+ and CD8+ blood T cells between baseline and week 6. Low levels of normalized T-cell clonal expansion were also seen in some nonresponding patients.

Genomic DNA was extracted from sorted cells for sequencing of the TCRbeta CDR3 region. The immunoSEQ Assay was used for sequencing of TCRbeta CDR3 regions. Not all clones reach the TCRdb copy of this immuneACCESS table, which keeps in-frame sequences only. Checked studies attribute under half of the gap to unresolved V genes and leave the rest unexplained. The sample data list about 88,000 clones, and more than 80% of these were observed just once. 0.2% to 0.25% of the sample lies in the top ten. The trial excluded patients who had a history of autoimmune disease or who were on systemic immunosuppression. Peripheral blood for TCR sequencing was drawn from every dose cohort at baseline, at cycle 4 day 1 and at cycle 7 day 1. Samples were obtained from an open-label, multicenter, first-in-human phase I dose-escalation trial of ivuxolimab. The trial enrolled adults with locally advanced or metastatic head and neck squamous cell, hepatocellular, melanoma or renal cell carcinoma. Before TCR sequencing, CD4+ and CD8+ T cells were separately sorted from peripheral blood.

Relative to germline, V is 5 bases shorter and J is 0 bases shorter, with 11 bases between their ends. Including cysteine and phenylalanine, the CDR3 has 14 amino acids. CDR3 DNA is the only sequence kept; it has 42 bases, read in frame from the first base. The germline V gene supplies CDR1 SGHRS and CDR2 YFSETQ. The rearranged segments are TRBV5-1 and TRBJ1-1, with the D gene too uncertain to name. Sample: CD4+ or CD8+ T cells sorted from blood, taken in a trial of the OX40 agonist ivuxolimab. This receptor was taken from an adult with an advanced solid tumor such as melanoma, head and neck, liver or kidney cancer. The DNA sequence follows: TGCGCCAGCAGATACAGTCACATGAACACTGAAGCTTTCTTT. Its translation is CASRYSHMNTEAFF.